The source of this T cell receptor (beta chain) is a study of blood T cells in healthy people across ages (dated by TCRdb to between 2014 and 2017). Study-level background: In model experiments, template switching captured roughly one uniquely barcoded TCR beta cDNA molecule for every two T cells. Using the same blood draw, the study looked at two additional independent replicas of 1 million unique cDNA reads for two donors, one aged 18 to 30 and the other aged 80 or older. The donors were divided into four age groups: young (average about 16 years), middle-aged (under 40), aged (around 59) and long-lived (around 80). To avoid experimental bias, donors of different ages were randomly spread across the sequencing lanes. Using deep sequencing normalized with unique cDNA molecular identifiers, the study measured how TCR beta repertoire diversity changes with age. What the study reported, not specific to this receptor: As age increased, observed TCR beta diversity per million T cells dropped in a roughly linear way, and a significant reduction was already evident by age 40. Compared with the aged group, more naive CD4+ T cells, fewer expanded clones and increased TCR diversity were shown by the long-lived group, suggesting age selection. Since profiling was done on bulk unsorted PBMCs, naive and antigen-experienced compartments could not be conclusively compared. Because donor CMV infection status was unknown, age-related changes in expanded clonotypes were potentially confounded. There was a strong correlation between observed TCR beta diversity and the percentage of naive T cells measured by flow cytometry. Estimates of total diversity based on one million sequenced T cells were regarded as lower bounds and as underestimates.

CDR1 and CDR2 were assigned from the germline V gene as LGHNA and YSLEER. Including the terminal cysteine and phenylalanine, the CDR3 comprises 14 residues. Of the read, only the CDR3 DNA is kept; its 42 bases are in frame from base 1. Library preparation used 5' RACE. TCRdb lists the instrument as Illumina HiSeq 2500. The second PCR ran for roughly 7 to 11 cycles and used a J-beta primer mix along with a sample-barcoded 5' primer. Each TCR beta cDNA molecule received a unique molecular identifier from a template-switch 5' adaptor carrying 12 random nucleotides. Each sample yielded at least 2.5 million CDR3-containing paired-end reads. The Mint cDNA synthesis kit, primed by a TRBC-specific oligonucleotide, was used to synthesize first-strand cDNA from all RNA. All cDNA was treated with uracil-DNA glycosylase and then went through a first 18-cycle PCR with the universal primers M1SS and BC2_uni_R. On the study's bioinformatics: Normalization of each sample was performed by random selection of 1 million high-quality reads, each carrying a distinct molecular identifier. Reads with shared molecular identifiers were discarded instead of being binned into consensus sequences. MiTCR, with a Q25 quality threshold and the strictest error-elimination algorithm, was used for CDR3 identification, clonotype clustering and error correction. Lower-bound total TCR beta diversity was estimated with a nonparametric unseen species model using Euler transformation. TCRdb took the public reads, trimmed them with fastp at Q25, ran MiXCR for clone calling and kept in-frame beta chains. Rows merge per CDR3 protein into single entries with the most common DNA and genes. TCRdb assigned the V and J calls; the authors' analysis was not used. For this sample the table gives roughly 730,000 distinct CDR3 sequences, of which approximately 60% were detected only once. In total, the top ten clones hold about a quarter of the sample.

At least ten counts were recorded for this clonotype. Its cognate antigen has yet to be identified. At one end, the junction sequence differs from germline, possibly due to a read error. Donors were approximately 42 systemically healthy Caucasian individuals from Russia aged roughly 6 to 100 years. Roughly 9 milliliters of peripheral blood were drawn from each donor into EDTA-treated Vacutainer tubes. Ficoll-Paque density-gradient centrifugation was used to isolate PBMCs, with at least 7 million per sample. Total RNA, at least 5 micrograms per sample, was extracted from PBMCs with Trizol reagent. For every donor, flow cytometry on a PBMC aliquot measured the percentage of naive CD45RAhigh/CD27high T cells.

The chain is made from TRBV4-3 and TRBJ2-3; TRBD2 might be the D gene, on 6 matching bases. The clonotype comes from a man in his forties in good health. Material: blood. DNA sequence: TGTGCCAGCAGCCAGGAGGGGAGCACAGATACGCAGTATTTT. Its protein is CASSQEGSTDTQYF.